The present T cell receptor beta chain was sequenced within a study of cytomegalovirus exposure and HLA in healthy donors. Regarding the study as a whole: According to reports, the classifier identified cytomegalovirus status with high specificity and sensitivity. Likely technical artifact: a cluster of highly shared sequence variants. The analysis excluded some indistinguishable V segments, including TRBV6-2 and TRBV6-3.

Comments on this clone: The target antigen is unknown.

The primer mix had 60 Vbeta and 13 Jbeta primers. The method was immunoSEQ multiplex PCR; TCRdb's version includes in-frame clones alone and lacks a portion of them. The sample lists approximately 160,000 clones, around 79% seen once, with approximately 2.9% in the top ten. CDR3 length equals 16 residues. The J segment lost 7 bases and the V segment lost 5 bases, leaving 7 bases of the junction unmatched. Germline V gene data show CDR1 as MNHEY and CDR2 as SMNVEV (reference sequence). Specimen: PBMCs. This receptor was taken from a woman between 40 and 55 years old in good health and CMV-seropositive. This chain joins TRBV27 and TRBJ2-1; TRBD2 agrees at 14 bases. Written as DNA, the CDR3 is TGTGCCAGCAGTCCACGGACTAGCGGGGGGAGGAATGAGCAGTTCTTC. This encodes CASSPRTSGGRNEQFF.